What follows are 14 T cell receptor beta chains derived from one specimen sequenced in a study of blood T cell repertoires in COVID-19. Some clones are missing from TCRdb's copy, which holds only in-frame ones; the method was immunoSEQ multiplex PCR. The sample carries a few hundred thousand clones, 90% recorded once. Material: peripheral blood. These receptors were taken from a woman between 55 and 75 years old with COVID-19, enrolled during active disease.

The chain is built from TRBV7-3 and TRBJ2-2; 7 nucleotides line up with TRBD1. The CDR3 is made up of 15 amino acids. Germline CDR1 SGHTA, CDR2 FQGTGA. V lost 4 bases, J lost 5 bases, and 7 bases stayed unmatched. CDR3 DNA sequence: TGTGCCAGCAGCTCCCAGACAGGGAAGACCGGGGAGCTGTTTTTT. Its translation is CASSSQTGKTGELFF.

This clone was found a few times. The CDR3: CASSLVGRGAPLHF. In nucleotides, the CDR3 is TGTGCCAGCAGCCTAGTGGGCCGTGGCGCACCCCTCCACTTT. V and J are TRBV3-1 (or the pseudogene TRBV3-2) and TRBJ1-6; the D is unclear. This CDR3 is built from 14 residues. V dropped 4 bases and J dropped 11 bases, with 15 bases sitting between them. CDR1 and CDR2 from the germline V gene are LGHDT and YNNKEL (reference sequence).

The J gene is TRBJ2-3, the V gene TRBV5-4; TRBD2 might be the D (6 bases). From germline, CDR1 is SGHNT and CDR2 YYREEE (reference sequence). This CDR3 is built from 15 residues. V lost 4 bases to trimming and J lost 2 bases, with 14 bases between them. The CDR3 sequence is CASSPGTAYTDTQYF. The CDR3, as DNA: TGTGCCAGCAGCCCCGGGACTGCCTACACAGATACGCAGTATTTT.

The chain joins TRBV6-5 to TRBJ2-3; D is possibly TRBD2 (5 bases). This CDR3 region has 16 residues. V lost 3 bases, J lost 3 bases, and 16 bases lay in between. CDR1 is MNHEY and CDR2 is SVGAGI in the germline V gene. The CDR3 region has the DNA TGTGCCAGCAGTTATCCGAGGGTGAGTCCGACAGATACGCAGTATTTT. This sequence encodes CASSYPRVSPTDTQYF.

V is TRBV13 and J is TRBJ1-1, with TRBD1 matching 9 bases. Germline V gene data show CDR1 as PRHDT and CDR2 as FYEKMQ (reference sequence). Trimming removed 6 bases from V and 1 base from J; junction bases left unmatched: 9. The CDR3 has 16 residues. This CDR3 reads CASSQGTGRGNTEAFF. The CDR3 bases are TGTGCCAGCAGTCAAGGGACAGGGCGGGGGAACACTGAAGCTTTCTTT.

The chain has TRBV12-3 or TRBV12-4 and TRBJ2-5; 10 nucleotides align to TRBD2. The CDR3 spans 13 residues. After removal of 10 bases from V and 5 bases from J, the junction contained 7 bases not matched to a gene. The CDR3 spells CATSGGASETQYF. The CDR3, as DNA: TGTGCCACGAGCGGGGGGGCCTCGGAGACCCAGTACTTC.

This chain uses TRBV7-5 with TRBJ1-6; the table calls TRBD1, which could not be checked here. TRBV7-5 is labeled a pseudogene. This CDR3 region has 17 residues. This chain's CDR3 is CARSLRDRGWPNSPLHF. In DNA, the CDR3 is TGTGCCAGAAGCTTACGAGACAGGGGATGGCCCAATTCACCCCTCCACTTT.

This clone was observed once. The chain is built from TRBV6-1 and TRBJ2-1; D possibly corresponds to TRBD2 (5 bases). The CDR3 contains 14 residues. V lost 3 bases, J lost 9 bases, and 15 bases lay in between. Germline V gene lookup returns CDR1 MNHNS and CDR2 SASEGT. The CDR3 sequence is CASSEVVAWSEQFF. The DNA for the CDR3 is TGTGCCAGCAGTGAGGTGGTAGCGTGGAGTGAGCAGTTCTTC.

CDR3 amino acids: CASSTQPGQGNTEAFF. The CDR3 region has the DNA TGTGCCAGCAGCACCCAACCTGGACAGGGGAACACTGAAGCTTTCTTT. V is TRBV9 and J is TRBJ1-1; TRBD1 agrees at 8 bases. J was trimmed by 1 base and V by 4 bases; bases with no gene match: 9. The CDR3 has 16 amino acids. Per germline, CDR1 SGDLS and CDR2 YYNGEE.

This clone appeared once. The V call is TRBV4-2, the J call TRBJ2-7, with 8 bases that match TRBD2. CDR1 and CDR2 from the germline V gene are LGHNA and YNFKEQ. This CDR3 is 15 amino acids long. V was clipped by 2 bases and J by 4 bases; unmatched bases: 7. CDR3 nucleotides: TGTGCCAGCAGCCAAACCGGGACTAGTGTTTACGAGCAGTACTTC. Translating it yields CASSQTGTSVYEQYF.

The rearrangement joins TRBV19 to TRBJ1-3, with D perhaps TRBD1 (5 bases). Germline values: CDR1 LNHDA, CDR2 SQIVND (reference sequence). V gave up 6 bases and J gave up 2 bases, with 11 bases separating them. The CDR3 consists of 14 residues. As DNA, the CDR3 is TGTGCCAGTAGCCAAGGGGATACTGGAAACACCATATATTTT. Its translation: CASSQGDTGNTIYF.

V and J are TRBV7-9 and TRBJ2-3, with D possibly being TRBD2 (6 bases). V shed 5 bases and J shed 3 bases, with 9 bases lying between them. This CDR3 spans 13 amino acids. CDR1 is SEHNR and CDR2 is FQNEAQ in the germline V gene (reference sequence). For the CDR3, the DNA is TGTGCCAGCAGCGGGAGGACAACAGATACGCAGTATTTT. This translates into CASSGRTTDTQYF.

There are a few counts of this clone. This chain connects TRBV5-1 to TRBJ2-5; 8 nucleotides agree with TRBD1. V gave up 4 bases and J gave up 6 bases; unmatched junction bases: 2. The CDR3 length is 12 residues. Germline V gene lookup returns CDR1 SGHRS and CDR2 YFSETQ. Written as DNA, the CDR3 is TGCGCCAGCAGCCAGGGGGCGAAGACCCAGTACTTC. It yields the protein CASSQGAKTQYF.

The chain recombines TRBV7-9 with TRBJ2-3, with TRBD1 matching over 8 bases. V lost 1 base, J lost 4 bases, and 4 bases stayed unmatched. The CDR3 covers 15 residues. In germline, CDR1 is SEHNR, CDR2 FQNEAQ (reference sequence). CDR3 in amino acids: CASSLGGTGADTQYF. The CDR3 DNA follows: TGTGCCAGCAGCTTAGGGGGGACAGGAGCAGATACGCAGTATTTT.